These 22 T cell receptor beta chains were all obtained from the same sample, sequenced in a study of shared clonotypes between healthy human individuals (dated by TCRdb to the early 2020s). To prepare the library, the immunoSEQ multiplex PCR assay was applied. TCRdb re-hosts the immuneACCESS table, in-frame sequences only. Its copies lack some clones; in the studies checked, an unresolved V gene accounts for under half of them, and the cause for the rest is not known. The sample data list hundreds of thousands of clones, and roughly 97% of these were observed just once. The leading ten clones occupy 0.057% of the sample. The sequenced material came from naive CD4+ T cells sorted from blood. Reading the label with the study, this specimen's cell subset or site is: CD45RA+ positively selected. Receptor source: a woman younger than 45 in good health.

This clone was seen more than once but under ten times. The chain links TRBV7-2 to TRBJ2-5; D is possibly TRBD1 (5 bases). V lost 3 bases to trimming and J lost 1 base, with 18 bases between them. Germline loops: CDR1 SGHTA, CDR2 FQGNSA. The CDR3 has 17 amino acids. The CDR3 DNA follows: TGTGCCAGCAGCTTTCAGGGTGGGCCGCTAGGCCAAGAGACCCAGTACTTC. It specifies CASSFQGGPLGQETQYF.

The V call is TRBV10-3, the J call TRBJ2-7, with TRBD2 identical over 10 bases. CDR1 and CDR2 (germline): ENHRY, SYGVKD. The V segment lost 7 bases and the J segment 5 bases; nucleotides outside the gene matches: 8. The length of the CDR3 is 14 residues. The CDR3 nucleotides are TGTGCCATCAACTTAGCGGGAGGAGGCCACGAGCAGTACTTC. This sequence encodes CAINLAGGGHEQYF.

The chain links TRBV19 to TRBJ2-7, with a possible D match to TRBD1 (6 bases). The V and J ends lost 2 bases and 9 bases respectively, with 17 bases between them. CDR1 and CDR2 from the germline V gene are LNHDA and SQIVND (reference sequence). This CDR3 has 14 residues. CDR3 in DNA: TGTGCCAGTAGTATACCCGGGACAAGGACGGCGCAGTACTTC. Translating gives CASSIPGTRTAQYF.

The gene calls are TRBV19 and TRBJ2-6, with no clear D. The CDR3 has 13 amino acids. Trimming removed 3 bases from V and 4 bases from J, with 4 bases in between. Germline-derived CDR1 and CDR2 are LNHDA and SQIVND (reference sequence). CDR3 DNA: TGTGCCAGTAGTATCGGCGGGGCCAACGTCCTGACTTTC. This encodes CASSIGGANVLTF.

As for this clone: Different DNA sequences within this sample yield the same CDR3. The V gene is TRBV5-4, the J gene TRBJ2-3, with D perhaps matching TRBD2 (6 bases). The germline CDR1 and CDR2 sequences are SGHNT and YYREEE (reference sequence). V was shortened by 0 bases and J by 6 bases, with 11 bases between the two germline ends. The CDR3 extends over 14 amino acids. Here the CDR3 reads CASSLAGGGDTQYF. The CDR3 bases are TGTGCCAGCAGCTTGGCCGGGGGTGGGGATACGCAGTATTTT.

The chain combines TRBV30 with TRBJ2-2; D not certain. CDR1 is GTSNPN, CDR2 SVGIG, per germline (reference sequence). The length of the CDR3 is 14 residues. Trimming pared 0 bases from V and 5 bases from J, leaving 10 bases between. The CDR3 protein is CAWSVLRSTGELFF. CDR3 bases: TGTGCCTGGAGTGTACTCAGGAGTACCGGGGAGCTGTTTTTT.

This chain connects TRBV9 to TRBJ2-2, with 11 bases aligning to TRBD2. The CDR3 sequence is 19 residues long. J lost 0 bases, V lost 3 bases, and 10 bases had no gene match. The germline V gene encodes CDR1 SGDLS and CDR2 YYNGEE. CDR3 loop: CASSEHLSGLAANTGELFF. Written as DNA, the CDR3 is TGTGCCAGCAGCGAACACCTCTCGGGACTAGCGGCGAACACCGGGGAGCTGTTTTTT. Using reference TRBV9 and TRBJ2-2 for the parts outside the CDR3, the full variable domain is DSGVTQTPKHLITATGQRVTLRCSPRSGDLSVYWYQQSLDQGLQFLIQYYNGEERAKGNILERFSAQQFPDLHSELNLSSLELGDSALYFCASSEHLSGLAANTGELFFGEGSRLTVL.

In regard to this clone: This CDR3 is also generated by other DNA sequences in the sample. The rearrangement joins TRBV7-9 to TRBJ2-7, with D tentatively TRBD2 (5 bases). Per germline, CDR1 SEHNR and CDR2 FQNEAQ (reference sequence). Trimming removed 2 bases at V and 2 bases at J, with 25 bases between. CDR3 size: 19 residues. The CDR3 loop reads CASSLPFWSLDSKTYEQYF. For the CDR3, the DNA is TGTGCCAGCAGCTTACCCTTCTGGTCATTGGACTCCAAAACCTACGAGCAGTACTTC.

V usage is TRBV29-1 and J usage is TRBJ2-7; 8 nucleotides match TRBD1. The CDR3 runs to 14 residues. The V gene end was trimmed by 6 bases and the J gene end by 3 bases; junction bases not matched to a gene: 10. CDR1 is SQVTM and CDR2 is ANQGSEA in the germline V gene. CDR3 protein: CSVQKAGGGYEQYF. The CDR3 region has the DNA TGCAGCGTCCAGAAGGCAGGGGGCGGCTACGAGCAGTACTTC.

The rearrangement uses TRBV5-8 and TRBJ2-3; D gene uncertain. This CDR3 has 12 residues. Germline V gives CDR1 SGHTS, CDR2 YDEGEE. Between the trimmed V and J ends, which lost 9 bases and 0 bases, there was a span of 8 bases. The CDR3 DNA is TGTGCCACCGGCTCTAGCACAGATACGCAGTATTTT. Translating it yields CATGSSTDTQYF.

V is TRBV7-2 and J is TRBJ1-2; D perhaps matches TRBD1 (6 bases). The CDR3 length is 15 residues. V was cut by 5 bases and J by 3 bases, with 16 bases left in between. Germline CDR1 SGHTA, CDR2 FQGNSA. CDR3 nucleotide sequence: TGTGCCAGCAGCACCTACAGGGAATGGGACTATGGCTACACCTTC. Its protein product is CASSTYREWDYGYTF.

This clone came up once. The V gene is TRBV18, the J gene TRBJ1-1, with D uncertain. The V gene's germline CDR1 is KGHSH and CDR2 LQKENI. CDR3 length equals 16 residues. Between the trimmed V and J ends, which lost 3 bases and 0 bases, there was a span of 14 bases. CDR3 in DNA: TGTGCCAGCTCACCTTTCTCAGGCCTTATGAACACTGAAGCTTTCTTT. Protein: CASSPFSGLMNTEAFF. The entire variable domain, with the rest obtained from reference TRBV18 and TRBJ1-1, is as follows: NAGVMQNPRHLVRRRGQEARLRCSPMKGHSHVYWYRQLPEEGLKFMVYLQKENIIDESGMPKERFSAEFPKEGPSILRIQQVVRGDSAAYFCASSPFSGLMNTEAFFGQGTRLTVV.

The V gene is TRBV11-2, the J gene TRBJ2-5, with 8 bases identical to TRBD1. Trimming removed 3 bases from V and 3 bases from J; junction bases left unmatched: 0. Germline CDR1 and CDR2: SGHAT and FQNNGV. CDR3 size: 13 residues. CDR3 DNA sequence: TGTGCCAGCAGCTTGGACAGGGAAGAGACCCAGTACTTC. It yields the protein CASSLDREETQYF.

A word on this clone: Different DNA sequences within this sample yield the same CDR3. The V and J genes are TRBV30 and TRBJ1-1; no clear D gene. V lost 0 bases and J lost 2, with 10 bases in between. The CDR3 has 14 residues. Germline CDR1 and CDR2: GTSNPN and SVGIG (reference sequence). The CDR3 sequence is CAWSVLGPNTEAFF. The CDR3 DNA is TGTGCCTGGAGTGTACTCGGGCCCAACACTGAAGCTTTCTTT.

V usage is TRBV5-1 and J usage is TRBJ2-3, with D tentatively TRBD1 (6 bases). The CDR3 is 14 residues long. With 2 bases removed from V and 2 bases from J, the gap between germline ends came to 9 bases. The V gene's germline CDR1 is SGHRS and CDR2 YFSETQ. Here the CDR3 DNA reads TGCGCCAGCAGCTTACAGGGTTACACAGATACGCAGTATTTT. Amino acids: CASSLQGYTDTQYF.

The genes are TRBV27 and TRBJ1-2; 12 bases align to TRBD1. The CDR3 loop spans 16 amino acids. The germline CDR1 and CDR2 sequences are MNHEY and SMNVEV (reference sequence). Trimming at V came to 0 bases and at J to 4 bases, leaving 3 bases not matched to a gene. DNA for the CDR3: TGTGCCAGCAGTTTATCCGGGACAGGGGGCTCCTATGGCTACACCTTC. This translates into CASSLSGTGGSYGYTF.

The CDR3 reads CASSTQTSSYEQYF. CDR3 DNA: TGCGCCAGCAGCACACAAACGAGCTCCTACGAGCAGTACTTC. The V gene is TRBV5-1, the J gene TRBJ2-7, with D uncertain. The CDR3 has 14 residues. CDR1 is SGHRS and CDR2 is YFSETQ in the germline V gene. The V gene lost 4 bases and the J gene lost 0 bases, with 11 bases spanning the gap.

V usage is TRBV4-1 and J usage is TRBJ1-2, with D possibly TRBD1 on 5 matching bases. Per the germline V gene, CDR1 is MGHRA and CDR2 is YSYEKL. The CDR3 contains 16 residues. V was trimmed by 1 base and J by 4 bases, leaving 16 bases between them. CDR3 sequence (DNA): TGCGCCAGCAGCCAAGTGGGGCAGGGCCGGGGCTATGGCTACACCTTC. Its protein product is CASSQVGQGRGYGYTF.

V usage is TRBV19 and J usage is TRBJ1-5; D is unclear. CDR1 is LNHDA, CDR2 SQIVND, per germline (reference sequence). CDR3 length: 13 residues. The V and J ends lost 9 bases and 7 bases respectively, with 16 bases between them. CDR3 in DNA: TGTGCCAGCTCGGTGAGCCCGGGGCAGCCCCAGCATTTT. Translation gives CASSVSPGQPQHF.

This clone occurred a few times. This chain connects TRBV6-6 to TRBJ1-5; TRBD1 aligns across 7 bases. Germline trimming cut 3 bases from V and 7 bases from J; bases unmatched to any gene: 6. Germline CDR1 reads MNHNY; CDR2 reads SVGAGI (reference sequence). CDR3 length equals 14 residues. CDR3 in amino acids: CASSYQGEGQPQHF. Here the CDR3 DNA reads TGTGCCAGCAGTTATCAGGGGGAGGGGCAGCCCCAGCATTTT.

This clone was counted a single time. V is TRBV10-3 and J is TRBJ1-5; D is unresolved. CDR3 length: 14 residues. The V end was cut by 6 bases, the J end by 2 bases, with 11 bases between. CDR1 and CDR2 (germline): ENHRY, SYGVKD. CDR3 nucleotides: TGTGCCATCAGCGTGGACGGTGGCAATCAGCCCCAGCATTTT. The encoded protein is CAISVDGGNQPQHF.

The chain combines TRBV15 with TRBJ1-1; TRBD1 matches at 12 bases. Germline values: CDR1 LNHNV, CDR2 YYDKDF (reference sequence). This CDR3 has 15 residues. Germline trimming cut 4 bases from V and 5 bases from J; bases unmatched to any gene: 5. In DNA, the CDR3 is TGTGCCACCAGCATGGGGACAGGGGGCTCAACTGAAGCTTTCTTT. It translates to CATSMGTGGSTEAFF.